The rows below give T cell receptor beta chains drawn from one sample of a study of spatial heterogeneity in lung cancer. MiXCR, applied by TCRdb to the 5' RACE reads, yields one record per CDR3 protein. The sample holds a few thousand distinct CDR3 sequences; less than 35% are singletons and the top ten take about 26%. The sample in question was lung tumor tissue, obtained at surgery. Source of these receptors: a male donor with early-stage non-small cell lung cancer. Both conserved end residues are part of each CDR3. Fields, in order: clone size, V gene, D gene, J gene, CDR3 DNA, CDR3 protein. D genes are given only for firm matches. Only some rows state a clone size, as once, few, many or a class for expanded clones.

.	TRBV7-2	TRBD1	TRBJ2-7	TGTGCCAGCAGCTTATATAGCGACAGGGACGAGCAGTACTTC	CASSLYSDRDEQYF
hyperexpanded	TRBV20-1	TRBD2	TRBJ2-5	TGCAGTGCTAGGAGCTCTAGCGGGAGCCAAGAGACCCAGTACTTC	CSARSSSGSQETQYF
medium-sized	TRBV20-1	.	TRBJ2-3	TGCAGTGCTAGTCCCACCCCCACTAATACGCAGTATTTT	CSASPTPTNTQYF
few	TRBV18	.	TRBJ2-2	TGTGCCAGCTCACCCCAGGGATCCGGGGAGCTGTTTTTT	CASSPQGSGELFF
.	TRBV7-6	TRBD2	TRBJ2-7	TGTGCCAGCTCGACACTAGCGGCGCCCTACGAGCAGTACTTC	CASSTLAAPYEQYF
medium-sized	TRBV27	.	TRBJ2-1	TGTGCCAGCAGTCTCCCCCGGAGGGACAGCTTAAATGAGCAGTTCTTC	CASSLPRRDSLNEQFF
.	TRBV20-1	.	TRBJ2-5	TGCAGTGCTAACTTAAGGTCCAAAGAGACCCAGTACTTC	CSANLRSKETQYF
.	TRBV24-1	.	TRBJ2-1	TGTGCCACCAGGATAGGGACGAAGCGGGTCAATGAGCAGTTCTTC	CATRIGTKRVNEQFF
.	TRBV7-9	TRBD2	TRBJ2-5	TGTGCCAGCAGCTTTCCGACTAGCGGGAGCCAGACCCAGTACTTC	CASSFPTSGSQTQYF
medium-sized	TRBV5-4	TRBD1	TRBJ1-2	TGTGTCAGCAGCGTCGGGACAGGGAAAAAGTGGAACTATGGCTACACCTTC	CVSSVGTGKKWNYGYTF
medium-sized	TRBV2	TRBD2	TRBJ2-5	TGTGCCAGCAGTGAAAGACTAGCAGAAGAGACCCAGTACTTC	CASSERLAEETQYF
.	TRBV7-6	TRBD2	TRBJ2-7	TGTGCCAGCAGCCCCTCTGTAGCGGGAGTTGTCGAGCAGTACTTC	CASSPSVAGVVEQYF
.	TRBV11-3	TRBD2	TRBJ2-3	TGTGCCAGCAGCCACCCCACTGCGACTAGCGGGGGCCTGCTCACACCTACAGATACGCAGTATTTT	CASSHPTATSGGLLTPTDTQYF
medium-sized	TRBV6-6	.	TRBJ2-2	TGTGCCAGCATACCCCCAGGGGTCAGAGCGAACACCGGGGAGCTGTTTTTT	CASIPPGVRANTGELFF
.	TRBV12-3/TRBV12-4	.	TRBJ2-3	TGTGCCAGCCGTTGGCAGCCTAGCACAGATACGCAGTATTTT	CASRWQPSTDTQYF
few	TRBV25-1	.	TRBJ2-6	TGTGCCAGCAGGGGTTCTGGGGCCAACGTCCTGACTTTC	CASRGSGANVLTF
many	TRBV6-5	TRBD2	TRBJ2-1	TGTGCCAGCAGTAAACCGGGACTAGGGGCTGAGCAGTTCTTC	CASSKPGLGAEQFF
medium-sized	TRBV10-3	.	TRBJ1-2	TGTGCCATCAGTGAGACAGGGAGCTATGGCTACACCTTC	CAISETGSYGYTF
.	TRBV10-3	.	TRBJ2-7	TGTGCCATCAGTGAGGCCTACGAGCAGTACTTC	CAISEAYEQYF
medium-sized	TRBV10-3	TRBD2	TRBJ2-5	TGTGCCACCCTAGGAGGTGCGGGAGGTACTCAAGAGACCCAGTACTTC	CATLGGAGGTQETQYF
medium-sized	TRBV7-9	TRBD2	TRBJ2-7	TGTGCCAGCAGCTACCTCTCCGGGACTAGCGGGAGGCCCATCGCGAAGCAGTACTTC	CASSYLSGTSGRPIAKQYF
large	TRBV6-1	TRBD1	TRBJ2-1	TGTGCCAGCTTAGGGACAGGGGGCCGGAATGAGCAGTTCTTC	CASLGTGGRNEQFF
.	TRBV11-2	TRBD2	TRBJ2-7	TGTGCCAGCAGCTTATCGCTAGCGGGGGTCTACGAGCAGTACTTC	CASSLSLAGVYEQYF
.	TRBV19	.	TRBJ2-1	TGTGCCAGTAGTATTTCGGCGGGGAGACGTCCGTTCTTC	CASSISAGRRPFF
.	TRBV27	.	TRBJ2-5	TGTGCCAGCAGTCCCTCTCACAGGACCCAAGAGACCCAGTACTTC	CASSPSHRTQETQYF
once	TRBV7-2	.	TRBJ2-1	TGTGCCAGCAGCCGAATCTTACTGACGGGAGCGGGCGATGAGCAGTTCTTC	CASSRILLTGAGDEQFF
.	TRBV28	.	TRBJ2-2	TGTGCCAGCAGAACGACCTCTATACGGAGCGGGGAGCTGTTTTTT	CASRTTSIRSGELFF
medium-sized	TRBV27	.	TRBJ1-6	TGTGCCAGCAGTTTAGGGTCGAATTCACCCCTCCACTTT	CASSLGSNSPLHF
.	TRBV7-3	TRBD1	TRBJ2-3	TGTGCCAGCAGCCCCCAACGGACAGGGCGCGCAGATACGCAGTATTTT	CASSPQRTGRADTQYF
medium-sized	TRBV28	.	TRBJ2-1	TGTGCCAGCACCCGATCCCTGGGACGCTACAATGAGCAGTTCTTC	CASTRSLGRYNEQFF
few	TRBV7-8	.	TRBJ2-3	TGTGCCAGCAGCTTAGTTGGGGGCTCGCAGGGCACAGATACGCAGTATTTT	CASSLVGGSQGTDTQYF
.	TRBV27	TRBD2	TRBJ2-7	TGTGCCAGCAGTTCCCTCGGGAGCGGGAGCCCGGACGAGCAGTACTTC	CASSSLGSGSPDEQYF
medium-sized	TRBV29-1	.	TRBJ2-3	TGCAGCGTTGAAGGAATTAGAGACTCCAACACAGATACGCAGTATTTT	CSVEGIRDSNTDTQYF
.	TRBV4-1	TRBD1	TRBJ1-5	TGCGCCAGCAGCCCTTGGGACAGACGAGGCAATCAGCCCCAGCATTTT	CASSPWDRRGNQPQHF
large	TRBV4-2	.	TRBJ2-1	TGTGCCAGCAGCCAAGACTTTCAGGGGGCTAGCGGACACAATGAGCAGTTCTTC	CASSQDFQGASGHNEQFF
few	TRBV9	TRBD2	TRBJ2-1	TGTGCCAGCAGCGGAGCAAATGGACTAGCGGGAGTCGATGAGCAGTTCTTC	CASSGANGLAGVDEQFF
many	TRBV28	.	TRBJ2-7	TGTGCCAGCAGTTTGACAGAATCAGGAGAGCAGTACTTC	CASSLTESGEQYF
many	TRBV6-5	.	TRBJ2-2	TGTGCCAGCAGTTACGTGACCGCGAACACCGGGGAGCTGTTTTTT	CASSYVTANTGELFF
.	TRBV18	.	TRBJ2-5	TGTGCCAGCTCACCACAGGGGACGGGAGAGACCCAGTACTTC	CASSPQGTGETQYF
.	TRBV11-2	.	TRBJ2-1	TGTGCCAGCAGCTTAGGCCCCGCGGCTTACAATGAGCAGTTCTTC	CASSLGPAAYNEQFF
.	TRBV12-2	.	TRBJ1-5	TGTGCAAGTCGCTTAGCAAAACTTTCCAGGACAGCTAGCAATCAGCCCCAGCATTTT	CASRLAKLSRTASNQPQHF
medium-sized	TRBV6-5	.	TRBJ1-3	TGTGCCAGCAGTTATTCCAGGATGAGAAAGGGAAACACCATATATTTT	CASSYSRMRKGNTIYF
many	TRBV5-5	.	TRBJ2-5	TGTGCCAGCAGCTTGGTCCGGGAGACCCAGTACTTC	CASSLVRETQYF
medium-sized	TRBV27	.	TRBJ1-2	TGTGCCAGCAGTCCCACGCAATCAGCGCAGGGCTATGGCTACACCTTC	CASSPTQSAQGYGYTF
medium-sized	TRBV27	TRBD2	TRBJ2-7	TGTGCCAGCAGTCCCACTAGCGGGAGTTTCGAGCAGTACTTC	CASSPTSGSFEQYF
.	TRBV5-1	TRBD2	TRBJ2-1	TGCGCCAGCAGCCCCCAGCGGGAAGACAATGAGCAGTTCTTC	CASSPQREDNEQFF
.	TRBV20-1	.	TRBJ2-5	TGCAGTGCTAGAGCTAGGAGGGGTCAAGAGACCCAGTACTTC	CSARARRGQETQYF
.	TRBV29-1	.	TRBJ2-5	TGCAGCGGTGGGGGACAAGAGACCCAGTACTTC	CSGGGQETQYF
few	TRBV6-5	.	TRBJ2-7	TGTGCCAGCAGTTACCGTATGAGCGACGAGCAGTACTTC	CASSYRMSDEQYF
.	TRBV5-1	.	TRBJ2-6	TGCGCCAGCAGCTTGATTACCTCTGGGGCCAACGTCCTGACTTTC	CASSLITSGANVLTF
once	TRBV7-2	.	TRBJ2-2	TGTGCCAGCAGCTTAGTTGCCGGGAGAGGAACCGGGGAGCTGTTTTTT	CASSLVAGRGTGELFF
medium-sized	TRBV27	.	TRBJ2-3	TGTGCCAGTTCCTTGGCAGATACGCAGTATTTT	CASSLADTQYF
many	TRBV28	.	TRBJ2-1	TGTGCCAGCAGTTGGACAAATAAGCAGTTCTTC	CASSWTNKQFF
.	TRBV5-1	TRBD2	TRBJ2-2	TGCGCCAGCAGCTTGGCCTCCGGACTAGCCGACACCGGGGAGCTGTTTTTT	CASSLASGLADTGELFF
many	TRBV5-4	.	TRBJ1-4	TGTGCCAGCAGCCAGAATAGGGGTCTTGATGAAAAACTGTTTTTT	CASSQNRGLDEKLFF
medium-sized	TRBV2	.	TRBJ1-6	TGTGCCAGCAGTGAACGCATTTCACCCCTCCACTTT	CASSERISPLHF
.	TRBV12-3/TRBV12-4	.	TRBJ1-1	TGTGCCAGCAGTCCCCCCCCACAGGCGACCAAGAACACTGAAGCTTTCTTT	CASSPPPQATKNTEAFF
medium-sized	TRBV7-2	TRBD1	TRBJ2-1	TGTGCCAGCAGCTACGACAGGGGGCCCTACAATGAGCAGTTCTTC	CASSYDRGPYNEQFF
.	TRBV29-1	.	TRBJ2-1	TGCAGCGTTGTTGGGGGATCCTACAATGAGCAGTTCTTC	CSVVGGSYNEQFF